A selection of T cell receptor beta chains follows, all from one sample in a study of molecular identifiers for immune sequencing clone quantification. TCRdb independently ran MiXCR on the PCR reads; one entry per CDR3 protein. The repertoire holds about 630,000 distinct CDR3 sequences, about 25% seen once, with 0.78% in the top ten. The sequenced sample was naive CD8+ T cells from blood, with Jurkat cell RNA spiked in. The receptors were sampled from a human donor in good health. Some libraries in this study had Jurkat cell RNA spiked in. CDR3s include the opening cysteine and the closing phenylalanine or tryptophan. D genes are given only for firm matches. Size is stated for part of the rows, as once, few or many counts, or as a class when the clone is expanded.

size,J,V,D,CDR3,DNA
-,TRBJ2-2,TRBV27,-,CASSPLGVTYTGELFF,TGTGCCAGCAGCCCCCTAGGGGTTACATACACCGGGGAGCTGTTTTTT
few,TRBJ2-2,TRBV12-3/TRBV12-4,-,CASLSRHNTGELFF,TGTGCCAGCCTGTCGCGGCATAACACCGGGGAGCTGTTTTTT
few,TRBJ2-7,TRBV2,-,CASSTTGQTSYEQYF,TGTGCCAGCAGTACGACAGGCCAAACATCCTACGAGCAGTACTTC
many,TRBJ2-3,TRBV14,-,CASSQSGVITDTQYF,TGTGCCAGCAGCCAATCGGGGGTAATCACAGATACGCAGTATTTT
-,TRBJ2-7,TRBV27,-,CASSLSSLTAYEQYF,TGTGCCAGCAGTTTGAGCAGCCTAACCGCCTACGAGCAGTACTTC
-,TRBJ2-3,TRBV27,-,CASRPIGARDLDTQYF,TGTGCCAGCAGGCCCATCGGAGCGCGGGATCTTGATACGCAGTATTTT
few,TRBJ2-3,TRBV15,-,CATSRESTDTQYF,TGTGCCACCAGCAGAGAAAGCACAGATACGCAGTATTTT
-,TRBJ2-5,TRBV6-5,-,CASSYSQVQETQYF,TGTGCCAGCAGTTACTCACAAGTACAAGAGACCCAGTACTTC
few,TRBJ2-3,TRBV6-2/TRBV6-3,-,CASSYSMGGTDTQYF,TGTGCCAGCAGTTACTCTATGGGGGGCACAGATACGCAGTATTTT
many,TRBJ2-1,TRBV4-3,-,CASSQDLPNFRVNEQFF,TGCGCCAGCAGCCAAGATCTCCCTAACTTCAGGGTCAATGAGCAGTTCTTC
many,TRBJ1-1,TRBV6-1,-,CASSELATNTEAFF,TGTGCCAGCAGTGAATTGGCGACTAACACTGAAGCTTTCTTT
-,TRBJ1-4,TRBV18,-,CASSPRSPWDSTNEKLFF,TGTGCCAGCTCACCACGGAGTCCCTGGGACTCAACTAATGAAAAACTGTTTTTT
many,TRBJ1-3,TRBV9,-,CASSVASTPGNTIYF,TGTGCCAGCAGCGTAGCTTCGACTCCTGGAAACACCATATATTTT
many,TRBJ2-5,TRBV7-6,TRBD2,CASSAPATTSPRGETQYF,TGTGCCAGCAGCGCCCCCGCCACGACTAGCCCGAGAGGAGAGACCCAGTACTTC
few,TRBJ2-3,TRBV30,TRBD2,CAWSALGAGGQDTQYF,TGTGCCTGGAGTGCCTTGGGAGCGGGGGGGCAAGATACGCAGTATTTT
few,TRBJ2-1,TRBV28,-,CASSADATNNEQFF,TGTGCCAGCAGTGCAGACGCGACTAACAATGAGCAGTTCTTC
-,TRBJ2-7,TRBV5-1,TRBD1,CASSRDSNPYEQYF,TGCGCCAGCAGCCGGGACAGTAATCCCTACGAGCAGTACTTC
many,TRBJ2-1,TRBV27,-,CASSFLGVNEQFF,TGTGCCAGCAGTTTTTTGGGGGTCAATGAGCAGTTCTTC
few,TRBJ2-2,TRBV7-8,TRBD1,CASSKGQPGGELFF,TGTGCCAGCAGCAAGGGACAGCCGGGCGGGGAGCTGTTTTTT
many,TRBJ2-7,TRBV6-5,TRBD2,CASSGGVVVDEQYF,TGTGCCAGCAGTGGGGGGGTAGTAGTAGACGAGCAGTACTTC
many,TRBJ2-5,TRBV6-5,TRBD1,CASSGTAQETQYF,TGTGCCAGCAGTGGGACAGCCCAAGAGACCCAGTACTTC
many,TRBJ2-7,TRBV10-2,TRBD1,CASSRTGPEQYF,TGCGCCAGCAGTAGGACAGGGCCCGAGCAGTACTTC
few,TRBJ1-1,TRBV19,-,CASSISTYTNTEAFF,TGTGCCAGTAGTATTTCGACATATACGAACACTGAAGCTTTCTTT
-,TRBJ1-1,TRBV10-3,-,CAISGPTDPSAFF,TGTGCCATCAGTGGCCCTACTGACCCCTCAGCTTTCTTT
-,TRBJ2-3,TRBV27,TRBD2,CASSLGAGSTATQYF,TGTGCCAGCAGTTTAGGAGCGGGGAGCACAGCTACGCAGTATTTT
many,TRBJ1-1,TRBV6-5,-,CASSYSFSGFKRAEAFF,TGTGCCAGCAGTTACTCGTTTTCAGGTTTTAAAAGGGCTGAAGCTTTCTTT
-,TRBJ2-2,TRBV6-1,-,CASSESKRTGELFF,TGTGCCAGCAGTGAAAGCAAGCGGACCGGGGAGCTGTTTTTT
few,TRBJ1-2,TRBV24-1,-,CATSDLDFYGYTF,TGTGCCACCAGTGATTTGGACTTCTATGGCTACACCTTC
many,TRBJ1-1,TRBV5-4,-,CASSLADQNTEAFF,TGTGCCAGCAGCTTGGCGGACCAGAACACTGAAGCTTTCTTT
once,TRBJ1-2,TRBV2,-,CASSGAGLGNYGYTF,TGTGCCAGCAGTGGAGCTGGGCTGGGGAACTATGGCTACACCTTC
few,TRBJ2-4,TRBV28,-,CASSPRLSAKNIQYF,TGTGCCAGCAGTCCCCGCCTATCGGCCAAAAACATTCAGTACTTC